The T cell receptor (beta chain) under discussion was sequenced for a study of T-cell reconstitution after alpha-beta-depleted transplantation in children. In its sample, this clonotype was seen a few times. This CDR3 region has 12 residues. V lost 5 bases, J lost 5 bases, and 3 bases stayed unmatched. The germline CDR1 and CDR2 sequences are GTSNPN and SVGIG (reference sequence). The authors prepared the TCRbeta library with unique molecular identifiers. TCRdb used MiXCR to reprocess the PCR reads, holding one entry per CDR3 protein. Of roughly 500,000 distinct CDR3 sequences listed, 30% to 35% are singletons.

The input for sequencing was PBMCs from the stem cell graft donor, taken from the stem cell graft. The V and J genes are TRBV30 and TRBJ2-1; 7 bases agree with TRBD2. This receptor was identified in a human donor who donated a stem cell graft to a child with aplastic anemia. CDR3 in DNA: TGTGCCTGGTCCCTAGCGGACAATGAGCAGTTCTTC. Amino acid sequence: CAWSLADNEQFF. The whole variable domain, filled in from reference TRBV30 and TRBJ2-1, reads SQTIHQWPATLVQPVGSPLSLECTVEGTSNPNLYWYRQAAGRGLQLLFYSVGIGQISSEVPQNLSASRPQDRQFILSSKKLLLSDSGFYLCAWSLADNEQFFGPGTRLTVL.